This T cell receptor beta chain was retrieved from a study of T cell responses to AZD1222 COVID-19 vaccine. Broader study findings: The study sampled repertoires only after the peak T cell response. Only a handful of individuals given AZD1222 were seropositive at baseline. Of spike-specific TCRs, nearly half reportedly target regions left unmutated in variants.

The protocol was immunoSEQ multiplex PCR, while the TCRdb copy is restricted to in-frame clones and leaves out a portion. The table has about 140,000 clones, 85% to 90% seen once. This clone appeared once. Its antigen is as yet unknown. The CDR3 is 15 residues long. CDR1 SGHRS and CDR2 YFSETQ come from the germline V gene. Trimming shortened V by 3 bases and J by 2 bases, and 13 bases separated the two germline ends. V is TRBV5-1 and J is TRBJ2-3, with D possibly matching TRBD1 (6 bases). The source of this sequence is an adult in good health. Sequenced material: peripheral blood, taken on day 0 of AZD1222 vaccination. CDR3 coding DNA: TGCGCCAGCAGCTCCACGGGACATTACACAGATACGCAGTATTTT. It translates to CASSSTGHYTDTQYF.